These T cell receptor beta chains were read from a single sample in a study of identifying expanded T cells in peripheral blood. Assay used: immunoSEQ multiplex PCR; TCRdb lists only in-frame clones, some missing. Altogether around 76,000 clones are present, approximately 87% being singletons, with the ten largest covering more than 2.5%. Material: blood. The receptors were sampled from a person aged 18-70 years in good health. CDR3s leave out the opening cysteine and the closing phenylalanine or tryptophan. Rows may omit the clone size; those that give it use once, few, many or a size class.

J | length | V | size | CDR3
TRBJ1-4 | 13 | TRBV4-1 | NA | ASSLPGQGLEKLF
TRBJ1-2 | 11 | TRBV5-4 | NA | ASSLAPGISYT
TRBJ1-4 | 12 | TRBV29-1 | NA | SVEDPGYNEKLF
TRBJ1-5 | 13 | TRBV7-2 | NA | ASSLGSQSNQPQH
TRBJ1-1 | 12 | TRBV5-5 | NA | ASSLQLMDTEAF
TRBJ2-7 | 13 | TRBV28 | NA | ASRTPGQGQYEQY
TRBJ1-2 | 12 | TRBV6-6 | NA | ASSYSFPGSGYT
TRBJ2-7 | 11 | TRBV5-6 | NA | ASKSYRDYEQY
TRBJ2-3 | 14 | TRBV2 | NA | ASSDGLAIITDTQY
TRBJ2-3 | 14 | TRBV7-2 | NA | ASSSRRDRETDTQY
TRBJ2-3 | 14 | TRBV6-1 | few | ASSEMSGGAPDTQY
TRBJ1-2 | 14 | TRBV5-1 | NA | ASFTSPGQGNYGYT
TRBJ2-5 | 13 | TRBV27 | NA | ASIEVIGGPETQY
TRBJ2-5 | 15 | TRBV5-4 | NA | ASSLGGLAGGQETQY
TRBJ1-2 | 11 | TRBV7-8 | NA | ASSPPGGNGYT
TRBJ2-1 | 13 | TRBV7-2 | NA | ASSLPASSYNEQF
TRBJ2-5 | 9 | TRBV20-1 | NA | SAWYQETQY
TRBJ1-2 | 12 | TRBV28 | NA | ASSLGPHEDGYT
TRBJ1-2 | 13 | TRBV28 | NA | ASSPGGQDGYGYT
TRBJ2-7 | 11 | TRBV7-6 | once | ASSLNPSYEQY
TRBJ1-2 | 13 | TRBV30 | once | AWKRPGTGVRGYT
TRBJ2-5 | 13 | TRBV11-1 | NA | ASSPTGGDWETQY
TRBJ2-7 | 12 | TRBV5-1 | NA | ASSFGDGAYEQY
TRBJ2-7 | 11 | TRBV11-2 | NA | ASSPRIGGEQY
TRBJ1-5 | 12 | TRBV10-2 | NA | ASSEQGSNQPQH
TRBJ2-1 | 15 | TRBV10-1 | NA | ASSEGARQGLKSEQF
TRBJ2-7 | 13 | TRBV4-2 | NA | ASSQVWDSSYEQY
TRBJ1-1 | 11 | TRBV7-2 | NA | ASNPHMNTEAF
TRBJ2-3 | 12 | TRBV7-3 | NA | ASSLGTSTDTQY
TRBJ1-1 | 11 | TRBV11-1 | once | ASGLTANTEAF
TRBJ1-1 | 11 | TRBV28 | NA | ASTPKRRTEAF
TRBJ2-5 | 9 | TRBV19 | once | ASSIRETQY
TRBJ2-2 | 14 | TRBV4-3 | NA | ASSQETGSNTGELF
TRBJ1-3 | 12 | TRBV9 | NA | ASSVGGGGNTIY
TRBJ1-1 | 11 | TRBV18 | NA | ASSPYDRLEAF
TRBJ1-1 | 12 | TRBV2 | NA | ASRHRGPNTEAF
TRBJ2-3 | 13 | TRBV5-1 | NA | ASSSGTNEADTQY
TRBJ1-3 | 14 | TRBV19 | NA | ASSIEKGFSGNTIY
TRBJ2-1 | 12 | TRBV5-1 | once | ASSLAPLYNEQF
TRBJ2-7 | 11 | TRBV29-1 | NA | SVEENRGRVQY
TRBJ2-7 | 11 | TRBV27 | NA | ASSLATGGEQY
TRBJ2-7 | 14 | TRBV5-4 | NA | ASSLGRQGSSYEQY
TRBJ1-4 | 16 | TRBV28 | NA | ASSLSSQGGIINEKLF
TRBJ2-3 | 16 | TRBV7-2 | NA | ASCLGTSGRRVSDTQY
TRBJ2-7 | 12 | TRBV19 | NA | ASSPGQGPYEQY
TRBJ1-1 | 9 | TRBV20-1 | NA | SARTGTEAF
TRBJ1-4 | 10 | TRBV27 | NA | ARPGFNEKLF
TRBJ1-1 | 13 | TRBV2 | NA | ASSERGVGRTEAF
TRBJ2-4 | 12 | TRBV5-1 | NA | ASSLDRVENIQY
TRBJ2-5 | 12 | TRBV25-1 | NA | ASSIGAGEETQY
TRBJ1-3 | 11 | TRBV21-1 | NA | ASRHYSGNTIY
TRBJ1-5 | 10 | TRBV27 | NA | ASSAFGQPQH
TRBJ2-1 | 12 | TRBV7-2 | few | ASSLEPGGYRQF
TRBJ1-6 | 14 | TRBV18 | NA | ASSLGTGRDNSPLH